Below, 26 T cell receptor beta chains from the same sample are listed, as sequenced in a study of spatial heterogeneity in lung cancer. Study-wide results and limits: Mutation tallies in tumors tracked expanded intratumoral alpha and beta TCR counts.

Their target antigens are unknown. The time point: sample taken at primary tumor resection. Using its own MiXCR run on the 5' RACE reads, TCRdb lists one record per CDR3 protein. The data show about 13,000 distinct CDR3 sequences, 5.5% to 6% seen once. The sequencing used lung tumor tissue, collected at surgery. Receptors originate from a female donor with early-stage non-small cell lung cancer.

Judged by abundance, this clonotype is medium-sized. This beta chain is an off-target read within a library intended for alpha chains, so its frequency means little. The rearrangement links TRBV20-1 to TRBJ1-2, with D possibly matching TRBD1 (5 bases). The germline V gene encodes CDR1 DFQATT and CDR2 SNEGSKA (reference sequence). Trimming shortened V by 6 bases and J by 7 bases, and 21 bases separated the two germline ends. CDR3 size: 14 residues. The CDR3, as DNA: TGCAGTGCCCAGCCGGGACCTCAAAGGTCTGGCTACACCTTC. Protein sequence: CSAQPGPQRSGYTF.

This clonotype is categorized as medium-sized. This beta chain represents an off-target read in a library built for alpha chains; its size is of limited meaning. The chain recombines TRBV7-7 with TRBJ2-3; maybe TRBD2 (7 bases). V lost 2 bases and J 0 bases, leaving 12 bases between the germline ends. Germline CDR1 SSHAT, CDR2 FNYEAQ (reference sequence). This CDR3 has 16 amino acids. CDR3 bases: TGTGCCAGCAGCTTAAGGCGGGGGCGGAGCACAGATACGCAGTATTTT. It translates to CASSLRRGRSTDTQYF.

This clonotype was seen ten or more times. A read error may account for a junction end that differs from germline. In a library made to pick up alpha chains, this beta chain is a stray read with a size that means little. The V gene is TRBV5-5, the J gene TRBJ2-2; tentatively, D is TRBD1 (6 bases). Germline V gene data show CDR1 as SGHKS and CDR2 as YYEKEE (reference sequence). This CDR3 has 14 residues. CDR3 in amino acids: CASTLDSHTGELFF. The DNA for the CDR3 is TGTGCCAGCACCTTGGACAGCCACACCGGGGAGCTGTTTTTT.

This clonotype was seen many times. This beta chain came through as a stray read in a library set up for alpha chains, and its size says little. CDR3 residues: CASSSLGNPYEQYF. The CDR3 nucleotides are TGTGCCAGCAGCTCCCTCGGGAACCCCTACGAGCAGTACTTC. The chain joins TRBV5-6 to TRBJ2-7; maybe TRBD2 (5 bases). Deletions cut 3 bases from V and 2 bases from J, with 12 bases between. Germline V CDR1 and CDR2: SGHDT, YYEEEE. The CDR3 totals 14 residues.

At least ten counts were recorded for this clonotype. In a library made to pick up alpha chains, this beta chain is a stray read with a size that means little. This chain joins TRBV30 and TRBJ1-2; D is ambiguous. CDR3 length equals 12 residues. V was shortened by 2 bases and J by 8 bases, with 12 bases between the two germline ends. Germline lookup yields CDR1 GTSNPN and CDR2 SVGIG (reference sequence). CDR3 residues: CAWSWRVEGYTF. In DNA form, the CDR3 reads TGTGCCTGGAGTTGGAGGGTAGAGGGCTACACCTTC.

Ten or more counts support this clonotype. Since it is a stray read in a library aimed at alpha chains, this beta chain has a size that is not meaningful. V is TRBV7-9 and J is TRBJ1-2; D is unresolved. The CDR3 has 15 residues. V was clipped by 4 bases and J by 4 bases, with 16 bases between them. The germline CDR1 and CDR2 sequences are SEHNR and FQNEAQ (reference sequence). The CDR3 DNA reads TGTGCCAGCAGCTCCCGAGGAGGGCCGACCTATGGCTACACCTTC. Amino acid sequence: CASSSRGGPTYGYTF.

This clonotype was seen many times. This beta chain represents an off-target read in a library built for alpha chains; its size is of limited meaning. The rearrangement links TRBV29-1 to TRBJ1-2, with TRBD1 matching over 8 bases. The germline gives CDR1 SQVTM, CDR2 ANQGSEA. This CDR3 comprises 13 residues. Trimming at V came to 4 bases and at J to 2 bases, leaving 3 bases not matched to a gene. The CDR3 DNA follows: TGCAGCGTTGGCGGACAGGGAAACTATGGCTACACCTTC. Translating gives CSVGGQGNYGYTF.

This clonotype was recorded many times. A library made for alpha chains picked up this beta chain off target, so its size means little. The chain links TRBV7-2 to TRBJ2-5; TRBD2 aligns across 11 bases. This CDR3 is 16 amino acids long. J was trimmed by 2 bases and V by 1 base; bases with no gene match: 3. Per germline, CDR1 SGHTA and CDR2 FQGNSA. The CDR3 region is CASSLGLAGGQETQYF. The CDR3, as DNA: TGTGCCAGCAGCTTAGGTTTAGCGGGGGGGCAAGAGACCCAGTACTTC.

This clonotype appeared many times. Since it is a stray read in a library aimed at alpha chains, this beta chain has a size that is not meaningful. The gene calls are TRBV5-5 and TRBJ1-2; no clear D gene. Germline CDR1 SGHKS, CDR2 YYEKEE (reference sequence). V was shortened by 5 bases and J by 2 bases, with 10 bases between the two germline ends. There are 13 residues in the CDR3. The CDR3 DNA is TGTGCCAGCAGGTCCGGGCTGAACTATGGCTACACCTTC. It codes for CASRSGLNYGYTF. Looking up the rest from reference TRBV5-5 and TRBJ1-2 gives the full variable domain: DAGVTQSPTHLIKTRGQQVTLRCSPISGHKSVSWYQQVLGQGPQFIFQYYEKEERGRGNFPDRFSARQFPNYSSELNVNALLLGDSALYLCASRSGLNYGYTFGSGTRLTVV.

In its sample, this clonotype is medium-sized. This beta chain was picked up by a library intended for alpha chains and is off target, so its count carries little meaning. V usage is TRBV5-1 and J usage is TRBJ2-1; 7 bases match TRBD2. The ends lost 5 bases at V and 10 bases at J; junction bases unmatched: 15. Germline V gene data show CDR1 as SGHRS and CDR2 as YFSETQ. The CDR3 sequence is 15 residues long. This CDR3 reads CASRGEAGRVAEQFF. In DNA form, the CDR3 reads TGCGCCAGCAGAGGGGAAGCGGGACGGGTAGCGGAGCAGTTCTTC.

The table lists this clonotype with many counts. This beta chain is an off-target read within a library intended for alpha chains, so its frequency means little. CDR3 sequence (DNA): TGTGCCAGCAGTGAAGGACAGCCAAATTCACCCCTCCACTTT. Translation gives CASSEGQPNSPLHF. The rearrangement joins TRBV2 to TRBJ1-6, with TRBD1 as a possible D gene (5 bases). V shed 1 base and J shed 7 bases, with 8 bases lying between them. The CDR3 is 14 residues long. Germline CDR1 reads SNHLY; CDR2 reads FYNNEI.

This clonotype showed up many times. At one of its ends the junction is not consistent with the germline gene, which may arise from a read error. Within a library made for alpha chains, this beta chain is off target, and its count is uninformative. The CDR3 is CASSQTLRGHRLF. CDR3 DNA: TGCGCCAGCAGCCAAACACTACGGGGACATCGGCTTTTT. This sequence joins TRBV4-3 and TRBJ1-4; D is possibly TRBD1 (6 bases). Per germline, CDR1 LGHNA and CDR2 YSLEER. The CDR3 length is 13 residues.

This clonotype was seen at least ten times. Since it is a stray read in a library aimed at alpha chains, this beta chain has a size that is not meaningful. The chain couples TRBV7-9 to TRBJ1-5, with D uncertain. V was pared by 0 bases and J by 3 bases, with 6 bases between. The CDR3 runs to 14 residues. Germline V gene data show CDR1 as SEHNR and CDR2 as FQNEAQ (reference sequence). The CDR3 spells CASSLAGPNQPQHF. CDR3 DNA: TGTGCCAGCAGCTTAGCCGGTCCCAATCAGCCCCAGCATTTT.

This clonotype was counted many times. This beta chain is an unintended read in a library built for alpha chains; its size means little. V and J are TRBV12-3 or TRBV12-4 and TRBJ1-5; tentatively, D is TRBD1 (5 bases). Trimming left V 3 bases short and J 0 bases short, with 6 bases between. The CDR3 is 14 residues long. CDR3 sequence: CASSFGGSNQPQHF. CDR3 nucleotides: TGTGCCAGCAGTTTCGGGGGTAGCAATCAGCCCCAGCATTTT.

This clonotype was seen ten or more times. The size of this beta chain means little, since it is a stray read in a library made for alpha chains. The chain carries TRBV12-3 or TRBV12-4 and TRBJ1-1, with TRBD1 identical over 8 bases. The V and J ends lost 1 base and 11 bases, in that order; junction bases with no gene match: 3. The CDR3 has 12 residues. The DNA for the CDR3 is TGTGCCAGCAGTTTAGTCCGACAGGGGGCTTTCTTT. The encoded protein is CASSLVRQGAFF.

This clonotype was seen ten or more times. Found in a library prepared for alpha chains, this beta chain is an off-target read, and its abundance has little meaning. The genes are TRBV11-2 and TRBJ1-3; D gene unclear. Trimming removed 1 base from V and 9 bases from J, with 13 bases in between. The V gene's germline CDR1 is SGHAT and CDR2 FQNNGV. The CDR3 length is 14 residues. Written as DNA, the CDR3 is TGTGCCAGCAGCTTAGGCCGGGGATTCAGCACCATATATTTT. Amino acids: CASSLGRGFSTIYF.

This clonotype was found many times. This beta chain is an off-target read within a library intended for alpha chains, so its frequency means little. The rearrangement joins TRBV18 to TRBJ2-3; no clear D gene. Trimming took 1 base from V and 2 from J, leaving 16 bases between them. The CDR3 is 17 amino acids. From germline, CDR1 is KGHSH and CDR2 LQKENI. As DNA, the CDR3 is TGTGCCAGCTCACCACTGATCCTAGAACACTCCACAGATACGCAGTATTTT. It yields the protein CASSPLILEHSTDTQYF.

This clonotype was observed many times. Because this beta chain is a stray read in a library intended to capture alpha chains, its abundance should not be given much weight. The CDR3 nucleotides read TGTGCCAGTAGGCCTCAACCCAATCAGCCCCAGCATTTT. The encoded protein is CASRPQPNQPQHF. The V and J genes are TRBV19 and TRBJ1-5, with unresolved D. The CDR3 is 13 amino acids. The V gene lost 6 bases and the J gene lost 3 bases, with 9 bases spanning the gap. CDR1 is LNHDA, CDR2 SQIVND, per germline (reference sequence).

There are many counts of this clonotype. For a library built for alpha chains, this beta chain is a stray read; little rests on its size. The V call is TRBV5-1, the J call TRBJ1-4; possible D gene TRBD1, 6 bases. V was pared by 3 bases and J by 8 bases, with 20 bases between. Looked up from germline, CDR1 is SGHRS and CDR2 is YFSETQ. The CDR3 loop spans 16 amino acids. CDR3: CASSSGQSKGWEKLFF. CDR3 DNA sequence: TGCGCCAGCAGCTCCGGACAGTCGAAAGGTTGGGAAAAACTGTTTTTT.

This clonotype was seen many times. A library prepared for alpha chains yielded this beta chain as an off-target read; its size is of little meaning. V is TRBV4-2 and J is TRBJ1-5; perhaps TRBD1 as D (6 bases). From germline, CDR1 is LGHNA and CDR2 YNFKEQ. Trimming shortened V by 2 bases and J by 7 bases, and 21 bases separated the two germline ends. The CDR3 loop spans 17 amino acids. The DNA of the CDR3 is TGTGCCAGCAGCCAAAGGGGAAGTCGGGGGCTAGGACAGCCCCAGCATTTT. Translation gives CASSQRGSRGLGQPQHF.

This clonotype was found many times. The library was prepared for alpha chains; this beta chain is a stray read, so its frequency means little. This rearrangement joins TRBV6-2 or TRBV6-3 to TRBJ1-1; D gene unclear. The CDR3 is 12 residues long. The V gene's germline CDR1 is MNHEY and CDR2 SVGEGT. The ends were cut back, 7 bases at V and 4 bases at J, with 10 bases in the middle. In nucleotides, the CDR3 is TGTGCCAGCATCGGTGTTAGCACTGAAGCTTTCTTT. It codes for CASIGVSTEAFF.

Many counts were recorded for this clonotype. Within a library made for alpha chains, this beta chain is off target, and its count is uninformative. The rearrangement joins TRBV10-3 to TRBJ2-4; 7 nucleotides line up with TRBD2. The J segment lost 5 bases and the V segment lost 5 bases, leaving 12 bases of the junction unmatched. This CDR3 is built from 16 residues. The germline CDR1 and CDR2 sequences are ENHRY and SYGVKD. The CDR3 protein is CAISPGRKRGENIQYF. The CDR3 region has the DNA TGTGCCATCAGTCCAGGGAGGAAGCGGGGCGAAAACATTCAGTACTTC.

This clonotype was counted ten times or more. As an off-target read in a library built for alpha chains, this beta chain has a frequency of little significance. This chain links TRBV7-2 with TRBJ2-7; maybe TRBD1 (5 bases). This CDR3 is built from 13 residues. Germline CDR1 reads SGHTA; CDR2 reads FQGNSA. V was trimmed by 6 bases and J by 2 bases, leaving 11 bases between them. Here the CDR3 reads CASSRRVPYEQYF. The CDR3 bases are TGTGCCAGCAGTCGCAGGGTCCCCTACGAGCAGTACTTC.

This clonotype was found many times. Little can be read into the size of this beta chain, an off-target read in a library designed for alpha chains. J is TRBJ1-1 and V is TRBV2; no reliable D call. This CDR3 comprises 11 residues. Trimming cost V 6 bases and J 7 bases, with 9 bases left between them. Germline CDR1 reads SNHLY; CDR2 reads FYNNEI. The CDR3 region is CASRDYGEAFF. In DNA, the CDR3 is TGTGCCAGCAGGGACTACGGTGAAGCTTTCTTT.

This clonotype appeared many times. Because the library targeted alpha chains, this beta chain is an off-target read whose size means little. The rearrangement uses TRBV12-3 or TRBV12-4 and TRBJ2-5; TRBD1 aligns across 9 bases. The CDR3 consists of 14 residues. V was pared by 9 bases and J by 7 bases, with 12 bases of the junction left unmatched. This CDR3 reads CASRGQGSGGTQYF. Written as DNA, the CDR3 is TGTGCCAGTCGGGGACAGGGAAGTGGCGGGACCCAGTACTTC.

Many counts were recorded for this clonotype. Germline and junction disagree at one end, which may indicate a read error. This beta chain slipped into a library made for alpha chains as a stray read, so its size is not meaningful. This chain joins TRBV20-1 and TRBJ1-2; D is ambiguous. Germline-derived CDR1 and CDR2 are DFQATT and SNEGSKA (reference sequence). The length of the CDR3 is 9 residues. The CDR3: CSARPQPLF. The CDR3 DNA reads TGCAGTGCTAGACCTCAGCCCCTCTTC.